This TCR beta chain was identified during a study of graft-versus-host responses after intestinal transplantation. Study outcomes and limitations: GvH clones detected in recipient marrow included some appearing first in ileum or blood. Early post-transplant declines in HvG were associated with peak levels of circulating GvH clones.

This clone came up once. Its specificity is not known. V was pared by 4 bases and J by 7 bases, with 6 bases of the junction left unmatched. The CDR3 consists of 14 residues. In germline, CDR1 is SGHNT, CDR2 YYREEE (reference sequence). Method: immunoSEQ multiplex PCR; TCRdb's copy keeps in-frame clones and lacks some. The sample includes some 85,000 clones, about nine tenths of them seen just once. This chain uses TRBV5-4 with TRBJ1-2; 11 nucleotides agree with TRBD1. This sequence was found in a human donor who was the organ donor for an intestinal transplant. This material consisted of unstimulated CD8+ T cells sorted from spleen or lymph node cells, taken before transplant. CDR3 region: CASSTGTGGGGYTF. The CDR3 nucleotides read TGTGCCAGCAGCACCGGGACAGGGGGGGGTGGCTACACCTTC.